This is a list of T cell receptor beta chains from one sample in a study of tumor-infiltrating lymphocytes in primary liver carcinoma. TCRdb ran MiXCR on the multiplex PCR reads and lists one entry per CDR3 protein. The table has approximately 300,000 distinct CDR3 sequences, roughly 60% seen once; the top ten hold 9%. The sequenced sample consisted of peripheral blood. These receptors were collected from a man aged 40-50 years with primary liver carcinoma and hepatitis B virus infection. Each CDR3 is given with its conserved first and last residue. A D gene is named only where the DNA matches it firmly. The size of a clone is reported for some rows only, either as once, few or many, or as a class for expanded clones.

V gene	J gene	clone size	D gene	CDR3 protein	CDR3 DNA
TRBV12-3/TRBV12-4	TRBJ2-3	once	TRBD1	CDRPDRVTWTDTQYF	TGTGACAGGCCAGACAGGGTAACGTGGACAGATACGCAGTATTTT
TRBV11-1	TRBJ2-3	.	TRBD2	CANSPGLGLAGGITDTQYF	TGTGCCAACAGCCCCGGGCTCGGACTAGCGGGCGGAATCACAGATACACAGTACTTT
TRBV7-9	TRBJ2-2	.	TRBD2	CASGLAGPNTGELLF	TGTGCCAGCGGCTTAGCGGGGCCGAACACCGGGGAGCTGCTTTTT
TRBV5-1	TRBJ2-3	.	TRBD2	CASRMGGFETDTQYF	TGCGCCAGCAGAATGGGAGGGTTTGAGACAGATACGCAGTATTTT
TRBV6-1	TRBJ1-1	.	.	CASSEGQMNTEAFF	TGTGCCAGCAGTGAGGGGCAGATGAACACTGAAGCTTTCTTT
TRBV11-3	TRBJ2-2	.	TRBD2	CTNSLGLADTGELFF	TGTACCAACAGCTTAGGACTAGCGGACACCGGGGAGCTGTTTTTT
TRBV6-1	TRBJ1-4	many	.	CASSEALGQGKLFF	TGTGCCAGCAGTGAAGCGTTAGGGCAGGGGAAACTGTTTTTT
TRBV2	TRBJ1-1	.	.	CASSLFPNTEAFF	TGTGCCAGCAGCCTTTTTCCGAACACTGAAGCTTTCTTT
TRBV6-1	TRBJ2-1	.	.	CASSDMGAIYYEQSF	TGTGCCAGCAGTGATATGGGGGCGATCTACTATGAGCAGTCCTTC
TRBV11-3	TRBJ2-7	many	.	CASSLSGQATYEQYF	TGTGCCAGCAGCTTATCCGGGCAGGCTACCTACGAGCAGTACTTC
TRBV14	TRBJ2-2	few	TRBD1	CASSQDRGRITGELFF	TGTGCCAGCAGCCAAGACAGGGGGCGAATCACCGGGGAGCTGTTTTTT
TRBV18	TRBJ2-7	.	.	CASSPVTGSHEQYF	TGTGCCAGCTCACCGGTAACAGGGTCCCACGAGCAGTACTTC
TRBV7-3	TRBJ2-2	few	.	CASNSDTGELFF	TGTGCCAGCAACTCCGATACCGGGGAGCTGTTTTTT
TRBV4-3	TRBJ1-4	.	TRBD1	CTSSRGQGGEKLFF	TGCACTAGCAGCCGCGGACAGGGGGGAGAAAAACTGTTTTTT
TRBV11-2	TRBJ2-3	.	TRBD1	CASSSRSQGIDTQYF	TGTGCCAGCAGCTCCAGATCACAGGGGATCGATACGCAGTATTTC
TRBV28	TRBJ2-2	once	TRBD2	CASREHSGGTGELFF	TGTGCCAGCCGAGAACATAGCGGGGGAACCGGGGAGCTGTTTTTT
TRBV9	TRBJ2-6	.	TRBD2	CASSVGRTSGALGANVLTF	TGTGCCAGCAGCGTAGGAAGGACTAGCGGGGCCCTTGGGGCCAACGTCCTGACTTTC
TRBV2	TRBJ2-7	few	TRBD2	CASSGFLAGGRGEQYF	TGTGCCAGCAGTGGCTTTCTAGCGGGAGGGCGGGGAGAGCAGTACTTC
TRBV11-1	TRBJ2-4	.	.	CASNPGTGTLAKNIQYF	TGTGCCAGCAACCCAGGGACGGGGACACTAGCCAAAAACATTCAATACTTC
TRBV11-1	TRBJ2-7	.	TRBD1	CASSLRDRVNEWYF	TGTGCCAGCAGCCTCCGGGACAGGGTAAACGAGTGGTACTTC
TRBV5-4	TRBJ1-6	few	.	CASSLKGPSSPLHF	TGTGCCAGCAGCTTGAAGGGTCCTTCTTCACCCCTCCACTTT
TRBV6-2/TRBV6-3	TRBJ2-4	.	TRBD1	CASSPTTGSGDGAKNIQYF	TGTGCCAGCAGTCCGACGACAGGGTCTGGTGATGGGGCCAAAAACATTCAGTACTTC
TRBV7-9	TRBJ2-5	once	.	CASILGQTPGTQYF	TGTGCCAGCATCCTTGGACAGACCCCCGGGACCCAGTACTTC
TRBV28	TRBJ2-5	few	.	CASSFGATGSGRQETQYF	TGTGCCAGCAGTTTTGGGGCCACAGGGAGCGGGCGCCAAGAGACCCAGTACTTC
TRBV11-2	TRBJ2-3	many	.	CASSLVPPNTDTQYF	TGTGCCAGCAGCTTAGTGCCCCCTAACACAGATACGCAGTATTTT
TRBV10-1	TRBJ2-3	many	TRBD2	CASSPGTSGRTTDTQYF	TGCGCCAGCAGCCCCGGGACTAGCGGGAGGACCACAGATACGCAGTATTTT
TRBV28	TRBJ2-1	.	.	CASWAAALNNEQFF	TGTGCCAGCTGGGCAGCAGCCTTAAACAATGAGCAGTTCTTC
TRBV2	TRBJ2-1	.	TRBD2	CASSPSLLAGGSEQFF	TGTGCCAGCAGTCCTTCCTTACTAGCGGGAGGGTCCGAGCAGTTCTTC
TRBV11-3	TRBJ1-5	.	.	CAISLDLGVAQTQHF	TGTGCTATCAGCTTAGATCTGGGGGTGGCTCAGACCCAGCATTTT
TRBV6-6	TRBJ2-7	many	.	CASSFASLEQYF	TGTGCCAGCAGTTTTGCCTCCCTGGAGCAGTACTTC
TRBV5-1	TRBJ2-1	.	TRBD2	CASSLAPSGENEQFF	TGCGCCAGCAGCTTGGCGCCTAGCGGGGAGAATGAGCAGTTCTTC
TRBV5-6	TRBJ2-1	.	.	CARSPARGEGAGLLWTYNEQFF	TGTGCCAGGAGCCCTGCGAGAGGCGAGGGGGCGGGACTCCTATGGACCTACAATGAGCAGTTCTTC
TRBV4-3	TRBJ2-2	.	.	CASGPAFAGNTGELFF	TGCGCCAGCGGCCCAGCGTTCGCGGGGAACACCGGGGAGCTGTTTTTT
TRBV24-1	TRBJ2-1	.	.	CATKGGMSYNEQFF	TGTGCCACCAAGGGGGGGATGAGCTACAATGAGCAGTTCTTC
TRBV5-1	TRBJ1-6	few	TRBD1	CASSPSLTGTGSPLHF	TGCGCCAGCAGCCCGTCACTGACAGGGACGGGTTCACCCCTCCACTTT
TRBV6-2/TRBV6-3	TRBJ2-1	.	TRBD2	CASSSRLAGGSSYNELFF	TGTGCCAGCAGTTCCCGTCTAGCGGGAGGAAGTTCCTACAATGAGCTGTTCTTC
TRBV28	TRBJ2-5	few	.	CASRGGGRETQYF	TGTGCCAGCCGAGGGGGCGGGAGGGAGACCCAGTACTTC
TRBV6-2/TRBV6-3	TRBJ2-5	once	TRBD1	CACTYRGAETQYF	TGTGCCTGCACGTACAGGGGGGCCGAGACCCAGTACTTC
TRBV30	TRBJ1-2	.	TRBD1	CAWSEIHHGQDYGYTF	TGTGCCTGGAGTGAAATTCACCATGGACAGGACTATGGCTACACCTTC
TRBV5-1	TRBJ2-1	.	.	CASSLESVYNEQFF	TGCGCCAGCAGCTTGGAAAGCGTTTACAATGAGCAGTTCTTC
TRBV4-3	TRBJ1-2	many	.	CASSRGTTNYGYTF	TGCGCCAGCAGCCGGGGGACCACTAACTATGGCTACACCTTC
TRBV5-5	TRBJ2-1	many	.	CASSFTGNEQFF	TGTGCCAGCAGCTTCACGGGCAATGAGCAGTTCTTC
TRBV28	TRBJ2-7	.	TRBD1	CASSPPRQGIGEQYF	TGTGCCAGCAGTCCTCCCCGACAGGGAATAGGGGAGCAGTACTTC
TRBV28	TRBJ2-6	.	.	CASRYRQVDARGANVLTF	TGTGCCAGCAGATACCGACAGGTCGATGCTCGTGGGGCCAACGTCCTGACTTTC
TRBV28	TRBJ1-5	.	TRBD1	CASGGQGAFSNQPQHF	TGTGCCAGCGGGGGACAGGGGGCTTTTAGCAATCAGCCCCAGCATTTT
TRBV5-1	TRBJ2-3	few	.	CASSLATGPDTQYF	TGCGCCAGCAGCTTAGCTACAGGCCCCGATACGCAGTATTTT
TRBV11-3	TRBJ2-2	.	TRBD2	CASSPAGGLFIGELFF	TGTGCCAGCAGTCCCGCGGGGGGTCTGTTCATCGGGGAGCTGTTTTTT
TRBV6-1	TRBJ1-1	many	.	CASSGGKRTEAFF	TGTGCCAGCAGTGGAGGGAAACGGACTGAAGCTTTCTTT